The next 13 T cell receptor beta chains were all read from a single sample in a study of post-analysis software for immune sequencing data. Their target antigens are unknown. Study conclusions and caveats: Patients showed TRBV5-6, TRBV5-1 and TRBV20-1 among 4 or 5 TRBV segments more frequent than in controls.

Built from TCR beta cDNA, the libraries had unique molecular identifiers in them. TCRdb processed the PCR reads anew with MiXCR; each CDR3 protein has one entry. The repertoire holds 820,000 or so distinct CDR3 sequences, with approximately 53% as singletons. Sequenced input: blood. The origin of the receptors is a girl between 10 and 17 years old with multiple sclerosis.

The chain carries TRBV12-3 or TRBV12-4 and TRBJ1-1; D is unresolved. The CDR3 extends over 14 amino acids. The V end lost 2 bases, the J end lost 2 bases, and 9 bases lay between the germline ends. The CDR3: CASSLLSVNTEAFF. For the CDR3, the DNA is TGTGCCAGCAGTTTATTATCAGTTAACACTGAAGCTTTCTTT.

This clonotype turned up a few times. This chain connects TRBV29-1 to TRBJ2-3; D is possibly TRBD2 (5 bases). The V gene's germline CDR1 is SQVTM and CDR2 ANQGSEA. The CDR3 length is 11 residues. V shed 6 bases and J shed 3 bases, with 7 bases lying between them. CDR3 bases: TGCAGCGTGGGAGCGACAGATACGCAGTATTTT. It is translated as CSVGATDTQYF.

The CDR3 here is CASSPPQLNYGYTF. The CDR3 DNA is TGTGCCAGCAGCCCCCCACAGCTTAACTATGGCTACACCTTC. The chain combines TRBV6-6 with TRBJ1-2; D is uncertain. With 6 bases removed from V and 1 base from J, the gap between germline ends came to 12 bases. This CDR3 has 14 residues. Per germline, CDR1 MNHNY and CDR2 SVGAGI (reference sequence).

DNA of the CDR3: TGTGCCAGCACCTGGCGCGGGGCTAGCACAGATACGCAGTATTTT. This codes for CASTWRGASTDTQYF. V and J are TRBV6-2 or TRBV6-3 and TRBJ2-3, with D perhaps TRBD2 (6 bases). This CDR3 is built from 15 residues. V lost 7 bases to trimming and J lost 0 bases, with 14 bases between them. Germline V gene sequence: CDR1 MNHEY, CDR2 SVGEGT.

The V and J genes are TRBV29-1 and TRBJ2-3; D not certain. There are 12 residues in the CDR3. V lost 4 bases and J 3 bases, leaving 8 bases between the germline ends. The germline V gene has CDR1 SQVTM and CDR2 ANQGSEA. The CDR3 sequence: CSVAFRTDTQYF. DNA for the CDR3: TGCAGCGTTGCCTTTAGAACAGATACGCAGTATTTT.

This chain uses TRBV5-1 with TRBJ2-1, with 9 nucleotides matching TRBD1. CDR1 SGHRS and CDR2 YFSETQ come from the germline V gene. The CDR3 has 15 amino acids. Germline trimming cut 4 bases from V and 6 bases from J; bases unmatched to any gene: 8. The DNA of the CDR3 is TGCGCCAGCAGCCCCGGGACAGGGTTTTCCAATGAGCAGTTCTTC. It specifies CASSPGTGFSNEQFF.

This clonotype was counted only a few times. The chain has TRBV12-3 or TRBV12-4 and TRBJ2-1; D could derive from TRBD1 or TRBD2 (6 bases each). Trimming cost V 7 bases and J 6 bases, with 16 bases left between them. CDR3 size: 14 residues. For the CDR3, the DNA is TGTGCCAGCAACGCGGAGGGGGGCCGCAATGAGCAGTTCTTC. This gives the protein CASNAEGGRNEQFF.

V is TRBV9 and J is TRBJ2-7; 8 nucleotides agree with TRBD2. Trimming at V came to 2 bases and at J to 5 bases, leaving 18 bases not matched to a gene. CDR3 length equals 18 residues. Germline CDR1 reads SGDLS; CDR2 reads YYNGEE. CDR3 in amino acids: CASSVAGGEAGVSHEQYF. CDR3 coding DNA: TGTGCCAGCAGCGTGGCTGGTGGAGAAGCGGGAGTTTCCCACGAGCAGTACTTC.

This clonotype was seen just once. V usage is TRBV18 and J usage is TRBJ2-4, with TRBD2 as a possible D gene (6 bases). Looked up from germline, CDR1 is KGHSH and CDR2 is LQKENI. CDR3 length: 18 amino acids. Trimming took off 1 base at V and 1 base at J, with 17 bases between the two ends. The CDR3: CASSPRVSGGGAKNIQYF. DNA of the CDR3: TGTGCCAGCTCACCACGAGTTTCCGGCGGAGGGGCCAAAAACATTCAGTACTTC.

This chain links TRBV6-5 with TRBJ2-5, with 9 bases fitting TRBD1. The CDR3 is 15 amino acids. The ends lost 0 bases at V and 5 bases at J; junction bases unmatched: 4. Germline loops: CDR1 MNHEY, CDR2 SVGAGI. CDR3: CASSYSGQGFETQYF. CDR3 nucleotides: TGTGCCAGCAGTTACTCTGGACAGGGGTTTGAGACCCAGTACTTC.

This clonotype was picked up one time. The V and J genes are TRBV3-1 and TRBJ2-7, with a weak D call TRBD2 (5 bases). Matching the DNA end better, TRBJ2-5 makes the J call doubtful. CDR3 size: 15 residues. Germline V gives CDR1 LGHDT, CDR2 YNNKEL (reference sequence). CDR3 sequence reads: CASSQESRGLQTQYF. CDR3 in DNA: TGTGCCAGCAGCCAAGAATCTCGGGGATTGCAGACCCAGTACTTC.

The chain combines TRBV20-1 with TRBJ2-3; D is possibly TRBD1 or TRBD2 (6 bases each). Germline V gives CDR1 DFQATT, CDR2 SNEGSKA (reference sequence). CDR3 length: 13 amino acids. Trimming stripped 3 bases from V and 6 bases from J, with 13 bases between. In nucleotides, the CDR3 is TGCAGTGCTAGGATTGGGGGGCCTGATACGCAGTATTTT. Protein product: CSARIGGPDTQYF.

The chain has TRBV13 and TRBJ2-7; 15 bases are shared with TRBD2. The CDR3 runs to 18 residues. After removal of 4 bases from V and 3 bases from J, the junction contained 10 bases not matched to a gene. Per germline, CDR1 PRHDT and CDR2 FYEKMQ (reference sequence). CDR3 region: CASSSLGLAGGRSYEQYF. CDR3 DNA sequence: TGTGCCAGCAGCTCACTGGGACTAGCGGGAGGACGGAGCTACGAGCAGTACTTC.